These 17 T cell receptor beta chains were sequenced from one sample in a study of blood T cell repertoires in COVID-19. Libraries were prepared by immunoSEQ multiplex PCR; TCRdb keeps only in-frame clonotypes and omits some of them. The sample has fewer than 300,000 clones; about 87% are singletons. The sequenced material came from peripheral blood. Receptors were obtained from a woman aged 45-65 years with acute or convalescent COVID-19.

This clone has a single count. The CDR3: CASSLAMGALLSGNTIYF. For the CDR3, the DNA is TGTGCCAGCAGCTTAGCGATGGGGGCGCTCCTCTCTGGAAACACCATATATTTT. The chain carries TRBV7-8 and TRBJ1-3; D perhaps matches TRBD1 (6 bases). The CDR3 has 18 amino acids. Trimming shortened V by 0 bases and J by 0 bases, and 15 bases separated the two germline ends. The germline CDR1 and CDR2 sequences are SGHVS and FQNEAQ.

The V call is TRBV19, the J call TRBJ2-6; D perhaps matches TRBD2 (6 bases). This CDR3 has 17 amino acids. Germline CDR1 reads LNHDA; CDR2 reads SQIVND (reference sequence). The V and J ends lost 9 bases and 4 bases respectively, with 22 bases between them. This CDR3 reads CASYNGGISTGANVLTF. DNA of the CDR3: TGTGCCAGCTACAATGGGGGGATTTCGACCGGGGCCAACGTCCTGACTTTC.

V gene TRBV7-2 combines with J gene TRBJ1-1, with a possible D match to TRBD1 (6 bases). Germline CDR1 is SGHTA and CDR2 is FQGNSA. Trimming stripped 4 bases from V and 4 bases from J, with 13 bases between. This CDR3 has 14 residues. The DNA of the CDR3 is TGTGCCAGCAGCTCACAGGGAGGGGGCACTGAAGCTTTCTTT. Amino acids: CASSSQGGGTEAFF.

The chain links TRBV10-3 to TRBJ1-5; no clear D gene. This CDR3 contains 17 residues. V was clipped by 3 bases and J by 1 base, with 16 bases between them. The V gene's germline CDR1 is ENHRY and CDR2 SYGVKD. In nucleotides, the CDR3 is TGTGCCATCAGTGAAGGAAGAGGAAATAGGAGCAATCAGCCCCAGCATTTT. Encoded protein: CAISEGRGNRSNQPQHF.

In its sample, this clone was seen a few times. The sample holds other DNA sequences that translate to the same CDR3. This rearrangement joins TRBV28 to TRBJ1-2, with 8 bases aligning to TRBD1. The V segment lost 4 bases and the J segment 2 bases; nucleotides outside the gene matches: 3. Germline V gene data show CDR1 as MDHEN and CDR2 as SYDVKM. This CDR3 comprises 14 residues. The CDR3 reads CASSSRTGNYGYTF. The CDR3 region has the DNA TGTGCCAGCAGTTCTAGGACAGGGAACTATGGCTACACCTTC.

Comment on this clone: The sample contains more than one DNA sequence encoding this CDR3. CDR3 DNA: TGTGCCAGCAGCTTAACCGCGGTTGGGAATGAGCAGTTCTTC. Amino acid sequence: CASSLTAVGNEQFF. The V gene is TRBV7-3, the J gene TRBJ2-1; D is unclear. The CDR3 runs to 14 residues. Between the trimmed V and J ends, which lost 0 bases and 7 bases, there was a span of 10 bases. From germline, CDR1 is SGHTA and CDR2 FQGTGA.

The V gene is TRBV29-1, the J gene TRBJ2-2; D not certain. This CDR3 contains 14 residues. Germline assignment: CDR1 SQVTM and CDR2 ANQGSEA. Trimming pared 5 bases from V and 6 bases from J, leaving 16 bases between. This CDR3 is CSVIGPTRAGELFF. As DNA, the CDR3 is TGCAGCGTTATTGGCCCCACCCGTGCCGGGGAGCTGTTTTTT.

The CDR3 bases are TGTGCCATCAGGCGGGGGGGCACTACCACCGGGGAGCTGTTTTTT. Protein: CAIRRGGTTTGELFF. The chain couples TRBV10-3 to TRBJ2-2; TRBD2 agrees at 9 bases. The CDR3 covers 15 residues. The germline CDR1 and CDR2 sequences are ENHRY and SYGVKD. V was clipped by 6 bases and J by 4 bases; unmatched bases: 6.

This clone was seen a handful of times. The genes are TRBV12-3 or TRBV12-4 and TRBJ1-1; D is unclear. The CDR3 loop spans 13 amino acids. The V gene lost 3 bases and the J gene lost 1 base, with 6 bases spanning the gap. The CDR3 coding sequence is TGTGCCAGCAGTTTTTTCGGGAACACTGAAGCTTTCTTT. Amino acids: CASSFFGNTEAFF.

CDR3 sequence (DNA): TGTGCCAGCAGTTTGGAGCAGGGGGGCACAGATACGCAGTATTTT. It yields the protein CASSLEQGGTDTQYF. The gene calls are TRBV28 and TRBJ2-3, with TRBD1 matching over 7 bases. The germline CDR1 and CDR2 sequences are MDHEN and SYDVKM. Trimming removed 3 bases from V and 1 base from J; junction bases left unmatched: 4. The CDR3 is made up of 15 amino acids. The full variable domain, in which reference TRBV28 and TRBJ2-3 provide the parts outside the CDR3, is DVKVTQSSRYLVKRTGEKVFLECVQDMDHENMFWYRQDPGLGLRLIYFSYDVKMKEKGDIPEGYSVSREKKERFSLILESASTNQTSMYLCASSLEQGGTDTQYFGPGTRLTVL.

V is TRBV7-2 and J is TRBJ1-4; TRBD1 matches at 7 bases. The CDR3 contains 16 residues. J gave up 5 bases and V 6 bases, and 12 bases lay outside the gene matches. Per the germline V gene, CDR1 is SGHTA and CDR2 is FQGNSA. The CDR3 DNA reads as TGTGCCAGCAGTTTACTTCCCGGGACAGCAAATGAAAAACTGTTTTTT. This translates into CASSLLPGTANEKLFF.

The genes are TRBV6-2 or TRBV6-3 and TRBJ2-7; 9 nucleotides agree with TRBD2. V was clipped by 4 bases and J by 1 base; unmatched bases: 11. Germline-derived CDR1 and CDR2 are MNHEY and SVGEGT. CDR3 length equals 17 residues. The CDR3 bases are TGTGCCAGCAGTTCACCTCAAGCGGGAGGCATATCCTACGAGCAGTACTTC. Its translation is CASSSPQAGGISYEQYF.

The chain combines TRBV19 with TRBJ2-3; D perhaps matches TRBD2 (6 bases). The CDR3 has 15 residues. CDR1 is LNHDA, CDR2 SQIVND, per germline (reference sequence). With 2 bases removed from V and 4 bases from J, the gap between germline ends came to 13 bases. The CDR3 reads CASSIYRDSADTQYF. CDR3 DNA: TGTGCCAGTAGTATATACCGGGACTCGGCAGATACGCAGTATTTT.

The V call is TRBV6-5, the J call TRBJ1-2; 7 positions match TRBD1. There are 15 residues in the CDR3. The germline gives CDR1 MNHEY, CDR2 SVGAGI. V trimming: 6 bases; J trimming: 1 base; junction bases outside the gene matches: 8. The CDR3 loop reads CASSDTGEYNYGYTF. The DNA for the CDR3 is TGTGCCAGCAGCGACACAGGGGAATATAACTATGGCTACACCTTC.

The gene calls are TRBV25-1 and TRBJ1-1, with 7 bases that match TRBD1. Germline V lookup: CDR1 MGHDK, CDR2 SYGVNS. J lost 3 bases, V lost 2 bases, and 9 bases had no gene match. The CDR3 is 16 residues long. Here the CDR3 reads CASSEPGTAAYTEAFF. The CDR3 DNA reads TGTGCCAGCAGTGAACCCGGGACAGCGGCTTACACTGAAGCTTTCTTT.

This clone was seen only once. The chain couples TRBV5-1 to TRBJ2-3, with 13 bases matching TRBD2. The trim removed 2 bases at V and 2 bases at J, leaving 8 bases unmatched. CDR3 size: 18 residues. The V gene's germline CDR1 is SGHRS and CDR2 YFSETQ. The CDR3 nucleotides are TGCGCCAGCAGCTTACTAGCGGGAGGGCCTTGGGACACAGATACGCAGTATTTT. This sequence encodes CASSLLAGGPWDTDTQYF.

The genes are TRBV20-1 and TRBJ1-5; D is possibly TRBD1 (5 bases). The CDR3 totals 15 residues. The germline gives CDR1 DFQATT, CDR2 SNEGSKA (reference sequence). Deletions cut 3 bases from V and 0 bases from J, with 12 bases between. CDR3 sequence reads: CSASRSGYSNQPQHF. Written as DNA, the CDR3 is TGCAGTGCTAGTCGTTCAGGGTATAGCAATCAGCCCCAGCATTTT.